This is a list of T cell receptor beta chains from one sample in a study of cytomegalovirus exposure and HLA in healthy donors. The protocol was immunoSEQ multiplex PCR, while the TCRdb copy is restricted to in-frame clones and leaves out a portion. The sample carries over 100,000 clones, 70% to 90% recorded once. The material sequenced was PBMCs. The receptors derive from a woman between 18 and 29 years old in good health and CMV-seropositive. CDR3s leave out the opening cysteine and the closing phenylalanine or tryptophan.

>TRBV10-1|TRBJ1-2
ASSSDRDYGYT
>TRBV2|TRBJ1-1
ASSDAGTGALEAF
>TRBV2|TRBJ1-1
ASRRQGPHTEAF
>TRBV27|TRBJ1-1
ASSSLRQVVNTEAF
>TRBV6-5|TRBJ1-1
ASSSRTEAF
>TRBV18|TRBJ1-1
ASSPREGDEAF
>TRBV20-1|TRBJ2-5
SASQGREQY
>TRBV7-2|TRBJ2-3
ASRSLAETQY
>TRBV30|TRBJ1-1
AWRALGQAGGTEAF
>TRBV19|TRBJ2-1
ASTPPGGYYNEQF
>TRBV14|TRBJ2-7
ASSPRVGSEQY
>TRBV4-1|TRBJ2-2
ASSLEGTNTGELF
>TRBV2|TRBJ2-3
ASNRLAGSSTDTQY
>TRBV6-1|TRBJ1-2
ASYRTGITNYGYT
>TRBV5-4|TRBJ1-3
ASSRRGLENTIY
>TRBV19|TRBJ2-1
ASKSAGGYYNEQF
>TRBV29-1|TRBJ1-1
SVEARVSTEAF
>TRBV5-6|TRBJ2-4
ASSSTSGSGYIQY
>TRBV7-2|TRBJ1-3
ASSLTGPSGNTIY
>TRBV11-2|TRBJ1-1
ASSLGWPRGDTEAF
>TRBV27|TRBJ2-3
ASSLLGLATDTQY
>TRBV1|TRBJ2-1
TSSPLGGNEQF
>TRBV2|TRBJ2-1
ASGAKSYNEQF
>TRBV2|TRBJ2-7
ASSALSSYEQY
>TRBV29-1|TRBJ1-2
SVEVDSNYGYT
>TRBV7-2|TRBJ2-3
ASRVMGGPSTDTQY
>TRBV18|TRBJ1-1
ASSRGGGTPPEAF
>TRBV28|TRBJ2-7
ASSSRRDSLYEQY
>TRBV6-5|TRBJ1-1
ASSYSGGGLNTEAF
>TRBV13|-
ASSQTASGGIDEQY
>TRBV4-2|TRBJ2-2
ASGRSLEEETGELF
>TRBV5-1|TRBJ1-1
ASSLVGWNTEAF
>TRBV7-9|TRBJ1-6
ASSLGGVSYNSPLH
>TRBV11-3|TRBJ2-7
ASSRDSPYEQY
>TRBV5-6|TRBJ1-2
ASSTDSSLSNYGYT
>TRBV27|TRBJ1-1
ASSLARYTEAF
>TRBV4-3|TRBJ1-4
ASSQELGQGNEKLF
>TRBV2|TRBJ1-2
ASSDRGYGYT
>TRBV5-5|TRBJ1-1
ASSLVAEAF
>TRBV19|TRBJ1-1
ASIRTGGSEAF
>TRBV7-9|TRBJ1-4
ASSFEGATEKLF
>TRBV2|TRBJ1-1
ASSGEGRTEAF
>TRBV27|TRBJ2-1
ASSPRTSGSSYNEQF
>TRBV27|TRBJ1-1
ASSFTVKLANTEAF
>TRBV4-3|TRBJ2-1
ASSQDFRLAGGDEQF
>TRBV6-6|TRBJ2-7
ASTSRLAGTYEQY
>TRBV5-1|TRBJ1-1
ASSQQGVDTEAF
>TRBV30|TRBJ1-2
AWSQGNYGYT
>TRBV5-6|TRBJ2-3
ASSLGGPGGTDTQY